This T cell receptor (beta chain) was sequenced for a study of identical twins. V lost 2 bases and J 6 bases, leaving 12 bases between the germline ends. The CDR3 length is 14 residues. Germline V gene sequence: CDR1 SGHRS, CDR2 YFSETQ. TCRdb reprocessed the 5' RACE reads with MiXCR, giving one entry per CDR3 protein. The table shows 700,000 or so distinct CDR3 sequences, with over 20% occurring only once. This clonotype was recorded a few times. Antigen: not known. Study-level points and caveats: Beta out-of-frame sequences showed weaker excess sharing between twins.

These data are also associated with another study on T cells expressing NK-cell markers.

The gene calls are TRBV5-1 and TRBJ1-5; a possible D gene is TRBD1 (5 bases). The sample comprised PBMCs. The receptor was derived from a woman aged 18-29 years in good health. CDR3 DNA: TGCGCCAGCAGCTTCGGGACTCCAGGTCAGCCCCAGCATTTT. It is translated as CASSFGTPGQPQHF.